Described below is a single T cell receptor beta chain sequence and its context. Its antigen is as yet unknown. This record belongs to a study of circulating and synovial CD4+ cells in juvenile arthritis. J gave up 2 bases and V 4 bases, and 1 base lay outside the gene matches. CDR3 length: 14 amino acids. The V gene's germline CDR1 is MNHNY and CDR2 SVGAGI (reference sequence). Study-level results: Circulating pathogenic-like lymphocytes shared a substantially higher fraction of CDR3 sequences with synovium than bulk blood.

Assay used: immunoSEQ multiplex PCR; TCRdb lists only in-frame clones, some missing. This sample has about 33,000 clones, with 90% to 95% found just once. The source is a human donor with juvenile idiopathic arthritis. The chain couples TRBV6-6 to TRBJ2-7, with 11 bases aligning to TRBD2. The sample consisted of CD4+ T cells from blood. The CDR3 DNA reads TGTGCCAGCAGTTGGACTAGCGGGCCCTACGAGCAGTACTTC. Encoded protein: CASSWTSGPYEQYF.